This T cell receptor (beta chain) was captured by sequencing in a study of radiation and T cells in renal cell carcinoma. Findings and caveats of the study: In blood, top tumor clones expanded by 2 weeks, shrinking by 4.

TCRdb's copy holds only in-frame clones and misses some; the assay was immunoSEQ multiplex PCR. The profile shows roughly 160,000 clones, about 87% of them singletons. As for time point: blood 4 weeks post-SBRT, at nephrectomy. Treatment reported: 15 Gy SBRT to primary tumor, nephrectomy 4 weeks later. This renal cell carcinoma was of the clear cell type. With respect to this clone: The antigen is not known.

The CDR3 covers 16 residues. V lost 7 bases and J lost 0, with 21 bases in between. The germline CDR1 and CDR2 sequences are SQVTM and ANQGSEA. This chain uses TRBV29-1 with TRBJ1-2; D possibly corresponds to TRBD1 (6 bases). The clonotype comes from a woman in her fifties or sixties with renal cell carcinoma. Sample: blood, taken from a patient whose treatment included radiotherapy and nephrectomy. Here the CDR3 reads CSAAGTQGGTNYGYTF. CDR3 in DNA: TGCAGCGCCGCGGGAACCCAAGGGGGTACTAACTATGGCTACACCTTC.